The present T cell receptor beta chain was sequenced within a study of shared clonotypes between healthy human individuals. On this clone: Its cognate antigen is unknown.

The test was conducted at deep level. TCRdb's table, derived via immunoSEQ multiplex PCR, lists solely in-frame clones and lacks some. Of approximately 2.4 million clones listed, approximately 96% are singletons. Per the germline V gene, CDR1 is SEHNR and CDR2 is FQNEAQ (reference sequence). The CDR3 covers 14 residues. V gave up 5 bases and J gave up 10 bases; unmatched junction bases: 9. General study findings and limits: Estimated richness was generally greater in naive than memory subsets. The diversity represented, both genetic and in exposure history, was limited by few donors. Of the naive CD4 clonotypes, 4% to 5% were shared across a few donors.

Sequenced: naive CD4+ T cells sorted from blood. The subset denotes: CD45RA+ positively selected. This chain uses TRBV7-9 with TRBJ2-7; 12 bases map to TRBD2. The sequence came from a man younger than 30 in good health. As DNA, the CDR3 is TGTGCCAGCAGCCACGGACTAGCGGGGAGTCCCCAGTACTTC. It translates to CASSHGLAGSPQYF.